Listed here are 22 T cell receptor beta chains from one sample, sequenced in a study of patients and donors after allogeneic stem cell transplantation. Each CDR3 protein gets one entry after TCRdb re-called the RT-PCR reads with MiXCR. Among around 82,000 distinct CDR3 sequences, 5% were seen once, and the ten largest hold roughly 2.5%. Material for sequencing was blood, either unsorted or a sorted T cell fraction (not recorded which). The receptors come from a human donor who was either an allogeneic HSCT recipient or a stem cell or donor lymphocyte infusion donor (not recorded which). It is not recorded whose cells these are; they may come from a transplant donor.

This clonotype was recorded a few times. CDR3 residues: CASSPPSDTQYF. Here the CDR3 DNA reads TGTGCCAGCAGTCCTCCCTCGGATACGCAGTATTTT. This chain uses TRBV6-5 with TRBJ2-3, with D hard to call. The CDR3 runs to 12 residues. CDR1 is MNHEY, CDR2 SVGAGI, per germline. V was trimmed by 5 bases and J by 6 bases, leaving 9 bases between them.

This clonotype was found many times. This rearrangement joins TRBV9 to TRBJ2-2; perhaps TRBD2 as D (5 bases). V was cut by 1 base and J by 4 bases, with 17 bases left in between. The CDR3 spans 17 residues. Germline CDR1 and CDR2: SGDLS and YYNGEE. CDR3 DNA sequence: TGTGCCAGCAGCGTATTCTCCATAGCGTCGGGCACCGGGGAGCTGTTTTTT. The encoded protein is CASSVFSIASGTGELFF.

This clonotype was found many times. The V and J genes are TRBV5-1 and TRBJ2-2; 9 bases agree with TRBD1. The CDR3 has 15 residues. V lost 4 bases to trimming and J lost 4 bases; unmatched junction nucleotides: 5. Germline V gene lookup returns CDR1 SGHRS and CDR2 YFSETQ. The CDR3 loop is CASSGGQGSTGELFF. The CDR3 DNA reads TGCGCCAGCAGCGGGGGACAGGGCAGCACCGGGGAGCTGTTTTTT.

This clonotype came up many times. The chain employs TRBV12-3 or TRBV12-4 and TRBJ2-2, with 8 nucleotides matching TRBD2. The CDR3 is made up of 15 amino acids. Trimming at V came to 5 bases and at J to 7 bases, leaving 9 bases not matched to a gene. This CDR3 is CASSPLGLAGGELFF. CDR3 DNA: TGTGCCAGCAGTCCCCTCGGACTAGCCGGCGGGGAGCTGTTTTTT.

In its sample, this clonotype was seen many times. The V call is TRBV20-1, the J call TRBJ1-4; TRBD1 matches at 7 bases. Germline V gene data show CDR1 as DFQATT and CDR2 as SNEGSKA (reference sequence). This CDR3 has 14 residues. V was clipped by 1 base and J by 7 bases; unmatched bases: 6. CDR3 sequence (DNA): TGCAGTGCTAGAGGTTCGGCAGGGGGTGAAAAACTGTTTTTT. The encoded protein is CSARGSAGGEKLFF.

The chain joins TRBV2 to TRBJ2-1, with 7 bases that match TRBD1. Trimming at V came to 6 bases and at J to 0 bases, leaving 5 bases not matched to a gene. CDR3 length: 15 amino acids. CDR1 SNHLY and CDR2 FYNNEI come from the germline V gene. The chain's CDR3 is CASSPGQPSYNEQFF. The CDR3 DNA reads as TGTGCCAGCAGCCCGGGACAGCCCTCCTACAATGAGCAGTTCTTC.

The V gene is TRBV6-4, the J gene TRBJ1-1; D remains ambiguous. Deletions cut 6 bases from V and 0 bases from J, with 11 bases between. Per the germline V gene, CDR1 is MRHNA and CDR2 is SNTAGT. The CDR3 loop spans 14 amino acids. CDR3 DNA sequence: TGTGCCAGCAGGGTACAGCCCATGAACACTGAAGCTTTCTTT. Amino acid sequence: CASRVQPMNTEAFF.

The chain carries TRBV30 and TRBJ2-2; 14 bases are shared with TRBD2. Germline V gene lookup returns CDR1 GTSNPN and CDR2 SVGIG (reference sequence). V shed 3 bases, J shed 5 bases, and the junction held 5 bases outside the gene matches. The CDR3 sequence is 16 residues long. The CDR3 loop reads CAWRGLAGVETGELFF. The CDR3 bases are TGTGCCTGGAGGGGACTAGCGGGAGTAGAGACCGGGGAGCTGTTTTTT.

This clonotype has ten or more counts. A read error may produce the germline difference seen at one junction end. This chain connects TRBV5-4 to TRBJ2-5; a possible D gene is TRBD1 (6 bases). There are 12 residues in the CDR3. Germline CDR1 and CDR2: SGHNT and YYREEE (reference sequence). CDR3 loop: CASSLDAQGRSF. CDR3 coding DNA: TGTGCCAGCAGCTTGGATGCACAGGGTCGGAGTTTC.

This clonotype was seen at least ten times. V gene TRBV15 combines with J gene TRBJ1-2; no clear D gene. Trimming pared 1 base from V and 4 bases from J, leaving 7 bases between. CDR3 length equals 13 residues. Germline V lookup: CDR1 LNHNV, CDR2 YYDKDF (reference sequence). This CDR3 reads CATSRVASYGYTF. DNA for the CDR3: TGTGCCACCAGCAGAGTAGCTTCCTATGGCTACACCTTC.

This clonotype has at least ten counts. V usage is TRBV7-6 and J usage is TRBJ2-7, with D possibly TRBD2 on 7 matching bases. This CDR3 contains 15 residues. V lost 5 bases, J lost 3 bases, and 17 bases lay in between. CDR1 and CDR2 from the germline V gene are SGHVS and FNYEAQ. The CDR3 DNA sequence: TGTGCCAGCAGCCGAGGGGGGGAGGGCCTCTACGAGCAGTACTTC. Translation: CASSRGGEGLYEQYF.

This clonotype has ten or more counts. The V and J genes are TRBV7-3 and TRBJ2-5; D perhaps matches TRBD1 (6 bases). The CDR3 totals 15 residues. Between the trimmed V and J ends, which lost 5 bases and 4 bases, there was a span of 17 bases. Germline V lookup: CDR1 SGHTA, CDR2 FQGTGA. The CDR3 nucleotides are TGTGCCAGCAGCGCGATGTCAGGGGTACGAGAGACCCAGTACTTC. Translating gives CASSAMSGVRETQYF.

This clonotype turned up a few times. The V call is TRBV28, the J call TRBJ2-1; D might be TRBD1 (5 bases). CDR3 length equals 16 residues. Trimming stripped 10 bases from V and 8 bases from J, with 27 bases between. CDR1 and CDR2 from the germline V gene are MDHEN and SYDVKM. The DNA of the CDR3 is TGTGCCACCTCAGTTTCCCAGGGAAGGGGCAGAGATGAGCAGTTCTTC. Translating it yields CATSVSQGRGRDEQFF.

The chain is built from TRBV6-1 and TRBJ2-1; possibly TRBD2 for D (5 bases). Trimming removed 2 bases from V and 10 bases from J, with 9 bases in between. Germline V CDR1 and CDR2: MNHNS, SASEGT. The CDR3 is made up of 12 amino acids. The CDR3: CASSERRNEQFF. The CDR3 nucleotides read TGTGCCAGCAGTGAACGGAGGAACGAGCAGTTCTTC.

The sample holds many counts of this clonotype. V gene TRBV6-1 combines with J gene TRBJ2-7; TRBD1 aligns across 9 bases. The CDR3 consists of 16 residues. Germline V gives CDR1 MNHNS, CDR2 SASEGT. V was clipped by 4 bases and J by 5 bases; unmatched bases: 12. The CDR3 region has the DNA TGTGCCAGCAGTGTACAGGGGGCTCTTAACTTCGACGAGCAGTACTTC. This sequence encodes CASSVQGALNFDEQYF.

This clonotype was recorded at least ten times. This chain joins TRBV7-8 and TRBJ2-5; D is ambiguous. The germline V gene has CDR1 SGHVS and CDR2 FQNEAQ. CDR3 length: 15 amino acids. Trimming removed 0 bases at V and 5 bases at J, with 13 bases between. DNA for the CDR3: TGTGCCAGCAGCTTAGCAAGGACGTTATGGGAGACCCAGTACTTC. Its translation: CASSLARTLWETQYF.

At least ten counts were recorded for this clonotype. This rearrangement joins TRBV7-9 to TRBJ2-7, with 8 bases aligning to TRBD1. The V segment lost 5 bases and the J segment 6 bases; nucleotides outside the gene matches: 9. The CDR3 length is 14 residues. CDR1 and CDR2 from the germline V gene are SEHNR and FQNEAQ (reference sequence). The CDR3 here is CASSTGTGHPEQYF. DNA of the CDR3: TGTGCCAGCAGCACCGGGACAGGACATCCCGAGCAGTACTTC.

This clonotype was seen repeatedly, ten times or more. For the CDR3, the DNA is TGTGCCAGCAGTTCCGGACTCATACGGCAGTATTTT. This gives the protein CASSSGLIRQYF. This chain connects TRBV6-2 or TRBV6-3 to TRBJ2-3; weak D call: TRBD2 (5 bases). Per germline, CDR1 MNHEY and CDR2 SVGEGT. Trimming took off 4 bases at V and 11 bases at J, with 13 bases between the two ends. The CDR3 runs 12 residues.

The gene calls are TRBV5-1 and TRBJ1-3; D uncertain. Trimming stripped 10 bases from V and 0 bases from J, with 17 bases between. Per germline, CDR1 SGHRS and CDR2 YFSETQ. The CDR3 runs 15 residues. The CDR3 DNA sequence: TGCGCCTCCCAGCGAACATACGCCTCTGGAAACACCATATATTTT. As protein: CASQRTYASGNTIYF.

This clonotype turned up a few times. This rearrangement joins TRBV6-2 or TRBV6-3 to TRBJ2-1; D remains ambiguous. Trimming left V 6 bases short and J 4 bases short, with 7 bases between. The germline CDR1 and CDR2 sequences are MNHEY and SVGEGT. The CDR3 has 12 amino acids. The chain's CDR3 is CASRLTYNEQFF. The CDR3 region has the DNA TGTGCCAGCAGACTGACGTACAATGAGCAGTTCTTC.

This clonotype showed up many times. The chain is built from TRBV4-2 and TRBJ2-1; 7 nucleotides align to TRBD1. CDR1 LGHNA and CDR2 YNFKEQ come from the germline V gene. This CDR3 region has 15 residues. V shed 2 bases and J 8 bases; nucleotides not matched to a gene: 9. CDR3 sequence: CASSQRSVGQDEQFF. The CDR3 nucleotides are TGTGCCAGCAGCCAAAGGTCTGTAGGACAGGATGAGCAGTTCTTC.

This clonotype was recorded at least ten times. The chain joins TRBV20-1 to TRBJ2-3, with D possibly TRBD1 on 6 matching bases. This CDR3 has 13 amino acids. Per germline, CDR1 DFQATT and CDR2 SNEGSKA (reference sequence). V gave up 4 bases and J gave up 1 base, with 9 bases separating them. The CDR3 bases are TGCAGTGCTACCCGACAGGGCACAGATACGCAGTATTTT. Protein: CSATRQGTDTQYF.